Listed below are T cell receptor beta chains from one sample, sequenced in a study of tumor and adjacent non-tumor tissue in lung cancer. Each CDR3 protein is one row after TCRdb ran MiXCR on the multiplex PCR reads. Of roughly 75,000 distinct CDR3 sequences detected, about 82% appear once; the ten largest clones hold about half. Source material: distant non-tumor lung tissue. All receptors derive from a man aged 55-75 years with non-small cell lung cancer. CDR3s include the opening cysteine and the closing phenylalanine or tryptophan. The D gene is left open where the match is weak. For some rows the clone size is stated as once, few or many, or as a class when expanded; others skip it.

v_gene: TRBV29-1; j_gene: TRBJ2-7; abundance: once; d_gene: NA; CDR3nt: TGCAGCCTTGGGTCCTGCGCAGGGGCGTACGAGCAGTACTTC; CDR3aa: CSLGSCAGAYEQYF
v_gene: TRBV20-1; j_gene: TRBJ2-1; abundance: NA; d_gene: NA; CDR3nt: TGCAGTGCTAGCCCCGGGCAGGTAGACAATGAGCAGTTCTTC; CDR3aa: CSASPGQVDNEQFF
v_gene: TRBV6-4; j_gene: TRBJ2-3; abundance: NA; d_gene: NA; CDR3nt: TGTACCAGCAGTGACTCCAGGACAGATACGCAGTATTTT; CDR3aa: CTSSDSRTDTQYF
v_gene: TRBV20-1; j_gene: TRBJ2-7; abundance: NA; d_gene: NA; CDR3nt: TGCAGTGCTAGATCAAGGACAATCCCATCCTACGAACAGTACTTC; CDR3aa: CSARSRTIPSYEQYF
v_gene: TRBV11-2; j_gene: TRBJ1-1; abundance: NA; d_gene: NA; CDR3nt: TGTGTCAGCAGCTTCCGGTGTTACACTGAAACTTTCTTT; CDR3aa: CVSSFRCYTETFF
v_gene: TRBV11-2; j_gene: TRBJ1-1; abundance: NA; d_gene: NA; CDR3nt: TGTGCCAGCAGCTTAGGCGGGCCCAAAGGTATGAACACTGAAGGTTTCTTT; CDR3aa: CASSLGGPKGMNTEGFF
v_gene: TRBV11-1; j_gene: TRBJ2-1; abundance: NA; d_gene: NA; CDR3nt: TGTGCCAGCAGCCTATCTCGGCTGGCGGTAGGCAACAATGAGCAGTTCTTC; CDR3aa: CASSLSRLAVGNNEQFF
v_gene: TRBV4-1; j_gene: TRBJ2-2; abundance: many; d_gene: NA; CDR3nt: TGCGCCAGCAGCCAAGATGCGGTATCCTCCACCGGGGAGCTGTTTTTT; CDR3aa: CASSQDAVSSTGELFF
v_gene: TRBV20-1; j_gene: TRBJ2-6; abundance: once; d_gene: NA; CDR3nt: TGCAGTGCTACCCACGCCTCTGGGGCCAACGTCCTGACTTTC; CDR3aa: CSATHASGANVLTF
v_gene: TRBV5-4; j_gene: TRBJ2-7; abundance: NA; d_gene: TRBD1; CDR3nt: TGTGCCAACAGCCGTCAACAGGGGGCGACTTACGAGCAGTACTTC; CDR3aa: CANSRQQGATYEQYF
v_gene: TRBV11-3; j_gene: TRBJ2-1; abundance: NA; d_gene: TRBD2; CDR3nt: TGTGCCAATAGCTTAGATCGACTAGCGGGATTAGGTAATGAGCAATTCTTC; CDR3aa: CANSLDRLAGLGNEQFF